Included here is one T cell receptor (beta chain) sequence, with context. Seattle researchers signed up patients amid active infection and tracked them longitudinally. This record comes from a study of blood T cell repertoires in COVID-19. Study summary: The samples span acute and convalescent COVID-19 from the United States, Italy and Spain.

V lost 3 bases, J lost 1 base, and 17 bases lay in between. The germline gives CDR1 SGHDT, CDR2 YYEEEE. This CDR3 has 17 amino acids. The authors' processing: Estimated nucleated cell counts came from reference gene primer amplification. Sequencing used immunoSEQ multiplex PCR; TCRdb keeps in-frame clones, though not all of them. V, J and clone size derive from that table, while D and trimming were established from the DNA sequence. The sample gives about 300,000 clones, approximately 88% of which show up once; 1.6% is in the top ten. The V call is TRBV5-6, the J call TRBJ2-1, with TRBD2 as a possible D gene (6 bases). The source of this sequence is a woman aged 30 to 39 with COVID-19, enrolled during active disease. Sequenced: peripheral blood. The CDR3 loop is CASSSTGRGDSYNEQFF. The DNA for the CDR3 is TGTGCCAGCAGCTCAACGGGGCGGGGCGATTCCTACAATGAGCAGTTCTTC.